This record covers a single T cell receptor beta chain. Its antigen is as yet unknown. These data originate in a study of T cell repertoires in cytomegalovirus infection. Whole-study context: Recently identified HLA-C-restricted CMV epitopes were used, and well-studied HLA-B-restricted CMV epitopes were used as well. Matching HLA type, along with CMV infection, was indicated by public TCR beta signatures. Notes on the study in general: HLA-C-restricted CMV-specific TCR beta clonotypes were dominant in the ex vivo response. Identification of carriers of CMV plus the relevant HLA was achieved through cumulative public TCR beta family frequency.

TCRdb re-called the reads with MiXCR, one entry per CDR3 protein. The sample comprises approximately 350,000 distinct CDR3 sequences, about 35% of which are singletons, and 13% rests with the top ten. The material was cultured PBMCs, obtained from culture after CMV antigen stimulation. This TCR was sampled from a human donor in good health (CMV status not recorded). Some clones in this sample may be carry-over from other donors' samples.

As DNA, the CDR3 is TGTGCCAGCAGTGAATCCATTGCGGGAACTGAAGCTTTCTTT. It translates to CASSESIAGTEAFF. The chain combines TRBV25-1 with TRBJ1-1; no clear D gene. Germline-derived CDR1 and CDR2 are MGHDK and SYGVNS. V was clipped by 1 base and J by 5 bases, with 11 bases between them. The CDR3 extends over 14 amino acids. The variable domain in full, completed from reference TRBV25-1 and TRBJ1-1, reads EADIYQTPRYLVIGTGKKITLECSQTMGHDKMYWYQQDPGMELHLIHYSYGVNSTEKGDLSSESTVSRIRTEHFPLTLESARPSHTSQYLCASSESIAGTEAFFGQGTRLTVV.